The clone carrying this T cell receptor (beta chain) has a handful of counts. Its cognate antigen is unknown. This sample stems from a study of identical twins. CDR1 SGHTS and CDR2 YDEGEE come from the germline V gene. V lost 4 bases and J lost 3, with 12 bases in between. The CDR3 is 14 amino acids. Findings and caveats of the study: Cross-sectional statistical analysis was relied on for the conclusions, without the same donors being followed.

TCRdb re-derived calls from the 5' RACE reads in MiXCR, one entry per CDR3 protein. The sample has a few hundred thousand distinct CDR3 sequences, around 8.8% seen once; the top ten hold 2.5% to 3.5%. The same sample was also studied in work on yellow fever vaccine responses in identical twins.

The origin of this receptor is a woman between 18 and 29 years old in good health. The sample taken for sequencing was CD8+ T cells sorted from blood. This chain links TRBV5-8 with TRBJ2-3; D call uncertain. This chain's CDR3 is CASSQLWDTDTQYF. For the CDR3, the DNA is TGTGCCAGCAGCCAATTATGGGATACAGATACGCAGTATTTT.